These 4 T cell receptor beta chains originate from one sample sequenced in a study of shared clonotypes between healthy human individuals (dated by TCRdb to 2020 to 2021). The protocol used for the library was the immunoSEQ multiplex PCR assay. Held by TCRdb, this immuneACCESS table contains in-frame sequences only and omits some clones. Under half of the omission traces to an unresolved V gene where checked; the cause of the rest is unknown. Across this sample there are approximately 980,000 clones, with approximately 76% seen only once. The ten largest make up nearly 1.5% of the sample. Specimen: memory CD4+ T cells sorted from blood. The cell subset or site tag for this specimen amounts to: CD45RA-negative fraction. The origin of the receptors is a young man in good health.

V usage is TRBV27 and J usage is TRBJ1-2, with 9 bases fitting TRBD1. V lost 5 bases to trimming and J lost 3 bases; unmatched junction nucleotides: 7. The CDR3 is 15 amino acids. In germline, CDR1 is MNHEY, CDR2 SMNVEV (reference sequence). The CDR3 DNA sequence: TGTGCCAGCAGTCCTACAGGGGGCGTACACTATGGCTACACCTTC. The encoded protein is CASSPTGGVHYGYTF.

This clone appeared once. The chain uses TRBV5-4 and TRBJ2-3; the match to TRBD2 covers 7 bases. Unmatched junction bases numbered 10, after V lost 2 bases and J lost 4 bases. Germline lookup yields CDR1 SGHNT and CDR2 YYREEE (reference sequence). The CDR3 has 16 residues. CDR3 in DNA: TGTGCCAGCAGCTTCGGAAGCGGGACGAGTGCAGATACGCAGTATTTT. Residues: CASSFGSGTSADTQYF.

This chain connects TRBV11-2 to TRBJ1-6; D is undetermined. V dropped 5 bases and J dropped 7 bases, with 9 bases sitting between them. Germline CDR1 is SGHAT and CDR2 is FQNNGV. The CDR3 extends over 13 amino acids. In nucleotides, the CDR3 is TGTGCCAGCAGCCGCGCGTGGAATTCACCCCTCCACTTT. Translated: CASSRAWNSPLHF.

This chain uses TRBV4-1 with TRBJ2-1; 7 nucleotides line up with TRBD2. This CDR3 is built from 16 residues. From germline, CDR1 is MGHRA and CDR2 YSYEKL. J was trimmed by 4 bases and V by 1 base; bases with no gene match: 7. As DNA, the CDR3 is TGCGCCAGCAGCCAAGGGCTAGCGGTGTTGTACAATGAGCAGTTCTTC. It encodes CASSQGLAVLYNEQFF.